The 8 T cell receptor beta chains listed next were all sequenced from one sample in a study of blood T cell repertoires in COVID-19. TCRdb's table, derived via immunoSEQ multiplex PCR, lists solely in-frame clones and lacks some. The sample holds 45,000 to 55,000 clones, about four fifths seen once. Sequencing was performed on peripheral blood. The receptor source for this set is an elderly man with COVID-19, enrolled during active disease.

This sequence joins TRBV5-1 and TRBJ2-5; no definite D call. This CDR3 comprises 14 residues. Germline CDR1 reads SGHRS; CDR2 reads YFSETQ. V was pared by 2 bases and J by 2 bases, with 10 bases between. CDR3 DNA: TGCGCCAGCAGCTTAACAGTGTTGCAAGAGACCCAGTACTTC. It encodes CASSLTVLQETQYF.

The chain couples TRBV18 to TRBJ2-1; 13 positions match TRBD2. V dropped 2 bases and J dropped 9; count of bases not matched to a gene: 7. The CDR3 has 16 residues. The germline gives CDR1 KGHSH, CDR2 LQKENI. Here the CDR3 DNA reads TGTGCCAGCTCACCAGGACTAGCGGGGGTGGTTGGTGAGCAGTTCTTC. It is translated as CASSPGLAGVVGEQFF. Together with reference TRBV18 and TRBJ2-1, the CDR3 gives the full variable domain: NAGVMQNPRHLVRRRGQEARLRCSPMKGHSHVYWYRQLPEEGLKFMVYLQKENIIDESGMPKERFSAEFPKEGPSILRIQQVVRGDSAAYFCASSPGLAGVVGEQFFGPGTRLTVL.

This clone was counted a single time. The rearrangement uses TRBV5-4 and TRBJ1-5; D might be TRBD1 (5 bases). Between the trimmed V and J ends, which lost 4 bases and 2 bases, there was a span of 10 bases. The CDR3 has 14 amino acids. CDR1 is SGHNT, CDR2 YYREEE, per germline (reference sequence). The CDR3 region is CASSLGGGNQPQHF. The CDR3 nucleotides are TGTGCCAGCAGCCTCGGGGGGGGCAATCAGCCCCAGCATTTT.

This sequence joins TRBV18 and TRBJ1-3; a weak D match, TRBD1 (6 bases). Germline V lookup: CDR1 KGHSH, CDR2 LQKENI. Trimming stripped 3 bases from V and 4 bases from J, with 10 bases between. CDR3 length: 14 amino acids. The CDR3 spells CASSPAGVGNTIYF. Here the CDR3 DNA reads TGTGCCAGCTCACCGGCAGGGGTAGGAAACACCATATATTTT. The whole variable domain, filled in from reference TRBV18 and TRBJ1-3, reads NAGVMQNPRHLVRRRGQEARLRCSPMKGHSHVYWYRQLPEEGLKFMVYLQKENIIDESGMPKERFSAEFPKEGPSILRIQQVVRGDSAAYFCASSPAGVGNTIYFGEGSWLTVV.

J is TRBJ1-2 and V is TRBV6-5, with 8 bases fitting TRBD1. Per the germline V gene, CDR1 is MNHEY and CDR2 is SVGAGI. J was trimmed by 3 bases and V by 5 bases; bases with no gene match: 5. The CDR3 consists of 14 residues. For the CDR3, the DNA is TGTGCCAGCAGTAGAGGACAGGGCGACTATGGCTACACCTTC. Its protein product is CASSRGQGDYGYTF.

This chain connects TRBV5-6 to TRBJ1-2; 7 bases agree with TRBD1. With V trimmed by 4 bases and J by 3 bases, 3 bases remained unmatched. CDR1 is SGHDT and CDR2 is YYEEEE in the germline V gene. The CDR3 consists of 13 residues. The CDR3 loop is CASSVGQDYGYTF. CDR3 coding DNA: TGTGCCAGCAGCGTAGGACAGGACTATGGCTACACCTTC.

This clone showed up just a few times. This chain connects TRBV5-1 to TRBJ2-1; weak D call: TRBD2 (5 bases). The V gene's germline CDR1 is SGHRS and CDR2 YFSETQ. The CDR3 sequence is 15 residues long. The V end was cut by 4 bases, the J end by 0 bases, with 11 bases between. Here the CDR3 DNA reads TGCGCCAGCAGCCTGGACTTTCGCTCCTACAATGAGCAGTTCTTC. Translation gives CASSLDFRSYNEQFF.

The chain joins TRBV7-3 to TRBJ2-1; D possibly corresponds to TRBD1 (6 bases). V gave up 3 bases and J gave up 5 bases, with 8 bases separating them. Germline lookup yields CDR1 SGHTA and CDR2 FQGTGA. This CDR3 contains 13 residues. CDR3 sequence reads: CASSFNRDNEQFF. CDR3 bases: TGTGCCAGCAGCTTTAACAGGGACAATGAGCAGTTCTTC.